This T cell receptor (beta chain) was sequenced in a study of early T cells in non-severe SARS-CoV-2 infection. Study details: The input, bulk RNA from unsorted whole blood, was sequenced, and chains were unpaired.

TCRdb processed the 5' RACE reads anew with MiXCR; each CDR3 protein has one entry. The sample consists of under 65,000 distinct CDR3 sequences, about 12% of them appearing once. V was shortened by 4 bases and J by 1 base, with 9 bases between the two germline ends. CDR3 length equals 14 residues. From germline, CDR1 is WSHSY and CDR2 SAAADI. This chain uses TRBV10-2 with TRBJ2-3; D might be TRBD1 (6 bases). The clonotype comes from an adult who was a healthcare worker with PCR-confirmed SARS-CoV-2 infection or an uninfected control (not recorded which). The sample here was whole blood, taken at baseline. In DNA form, the CDR3 reads TGCGCCAGCAGTGCAGGGGTGGGCACAGATACGCAGTATTTT. As protein: CASSAGVGTDTQYF.